Listed below are T cell receptor beta chains from one sample, sequenced in a study of blood T cell repertoires in COVID-19. The protocol was immunoSEQ multiplex PCR, while the TCRdb copy is restricted to in-frame clones and leaves out a portion. The sample shows hundreds of thousands of clones, under 90% of them seen only once. The sequenced material came from peripheral blood. The receptors originated from a man aged 45 to 65 with acute or convalescent COVID-19. Each CDR3 is given with its conserved first and last residue. Fields, in order: CDR3 protein, CDR3 DNA, V gene, clone size, D gene, CDR3 length, J gene. A D gene is named only where the DNA matches it firmly. Some rows mark clone size as missing; the rest say once, few, many or name a class of expanded clone.

cdr3_aa: CASTPDGGGQYNEQFF
cdr3_nt: TGTGCCAGCACCCCCGACGGGGGGGGACAATACAATGAGCAGTTCTTC
v_call: TRBV11-2
clone_size: -
d_call: TRBD2
cdr3_length: 16
j_call: TRBJ2-1

cdr3_aa: CASSDMTVEELFF
cdr3_nt: TGTGCCAGCAGCGACATGACCGTGGAGGAGCTGTTTTTT
v_call: TRBV7-2
clone_size: -
d_call: -
cdr3_length: 13
j_call: TRBJ2-2

cdr3_aa: CASSHGTSRDNEQFF
cdr3_nt: TGCGCCAGCAGCCACGGGACTAGCAGGGACAATGAGCAGTTCTTC
v_call: TRBV4-1
clone_size: once
d_call: TRBD2
cdr3_length: 15
j_call: TRBJ2-1

cdr3_aa: CASSYVTPRSWETQYF
cdr3_nt: TGTGCCAGCAGTTACGTGACTCCCCGCAGTTGGGAGACCCAGTACTTC
v_call: TRBV6-2/TRBV6-3
clone_size: -
d_call: -
cdr3_length: 16
j_call: TRBJ2-5

cdr3_aa: CASSFIRDTEAFF
cdr3_nt: TGTGCCAGCAGTTTTATCCGGGACACTGAAGCTTTCTTT
v_call: TRBV12-3/TRBV12-4
clone_size: -
d_call: -
cdr3_length: 13
j_call: TRBJ1-1

cdr3_aa: CASSLREGYEKLFF
cdr3_nt: TGTGCCAGCAGCCTACGTGAGGGTTATGAAAAACTGTTTTTT
v_call: TRBV7-7
clone_size: -
d_call: -
cdr3_length: 14
j_call: TRBJ1-4

cdr3_aa: CASSLRGGGETQYF
cdr3_nt: TGCGCCAGCAGCTTGCGGGGGGGCGGAGAGACCCAGTACTTC
v_call: TRBV5-1
clone_size: -
d_call: TRBD2
cdr3_length: 14
j_call: TRBJ2-5

cdr3_aa: CASSPHGGTHSGANVLTF
cdr3_nt: TGTGCCAGCAGCCCGCACGGGGGGACTCATTCTGGGGCCAACGTCCTGACTTTC
v_call: TRBV7-3
clone_size: -
d_call: TRBD2
cdr3_length: 18
j_call: TRBJ2-6

cdr3_aa: CASSQSQSYGYTF
cdr3_nt: TGTGCCAGCAGTCAGTCACAGTCCTATGGCTACACCTTC
v_call: TRBV2
clone_size: -
d_call: -
cdr3_length: 13
j_call: TRBJ1-2

cdr3_aa: CASSTSRDSPYGYTF
cdr3_nt: TGTGCCAGTAGTACTTCCCGGGACAGTCCCTATGGCTACACCTTC
v_call: TRBV19
clone_size: once
d_call: TRBD1
cdr3_length: 15
j_call: TRBJ1-2

cdr3_aa: CATSDHDSDYGYTF
cdr3_nt: TGTGCCACCAGTGACCATGACAGTGACTATGGCTACACCTTC
v_call: TRBV24-1
clone_size: -
d_call: -
cdr3_length: 14
j_call: TRBJ1-2

cdr3_aa: CASSHTSGGIGIGETQYF
cdr3_nt: TGCGCCAGCAGCCACACTAGCGGGGGGATAGGAATCGGAGAGACCCAGTACTTC
v_call: TRBV4-1
clone_size: -
d_call: TRBD2
cdr3_length: 18
j_call: TRBJ2-5

cdr3_aa: CASSLETGAGYGYTF
cdr3_nt: TGCGCCAGCAGCTTGGAAACAGGGGCAGGCTATGGCTACACCTTC
v_call: TRBV5-1
clone_size: -
d_call: TRBD1
cdr3_length: 15
j_call: TRBJ1-2

cdr3_aa: CASRGTGNTEAFF
cdr3_nt: TGTGCCAGCAGAGGGACAGGGAACACTGAAGCTTTCTTT
v_call: TRBV7-9
clone_size: -
d_call: TRBD1
cdr3_length: 13
j_call: TRBJ1-1

cdr3_aa: CASSMRRTEAFF
cdr3_nt: TGTGCCAGTAGTATGAGGCGCACTGAAGCTTTCTTT
v_call: TRBV19
clone_size: -
d_call: -
cdr3_length: 12
j_call: TRBJ1-1

cdr3_aa: CASLNRGDQPQHF
cdr3_nt: TGTGCCAGCTTGAACAGGGGGGATCAGCCCCAGCATTTT
v_call: TRBV28
clone_size: once
d_call: TRBD1
cdr3_length: 13
j_call: TRBJ1-5

cdr3_aa: CASSQGQGSTEAFF
cdr3_nt: TGTGCCAGCAGCCAAGGACAGGGGAGCACTGAAGCTTTCTTT
v_call: TRBV3-1/TRBV3-2
clone_size: -
d_call: TRBD1
cdr3_length: 14
j_call: TRBJ1-1

cdr3_aa: CAWSLGARAQHF
cdr3_nt: TGTGCCTGGAGCCTGGGGGCCCGAGCCCAGCATTTT
v_call: TRBV30
clone_size: -
d_call: -
cdr3_length: 12
j_call: TRBJ1-5

cdr3_aa: CASSLGGTSGDVNNEQFF
cdr3_nt: TGTGCCAGCAGCTTAGGGGGGACTAGCGGGGACGTAAATAATGAGCAGTTCTTC
v_call: TRBV7-8
clone_size: -
d_call: TRBD2
cdr3_length: 18
j_call: TRBJ2-1

cdr3_aa: CASSARAGGHSNEQFF
cdr3_nt: TGCGCCAGCAGTGCGAGGGCGGGGGGGCATAGTAATGAGCAGTTCTTC
v_call: TRBV10-2
clone_size: -
d_call: TRBD2
cdr3_length: 16
j_call: TRBJ2-1

cdr3_aa: CASSLDSGGELFF
cdr3_nt: TGTGCCAGCAGCCTGGACAGTGGCGGGGAGCTGTTTTTT
v_call: TRBV7-9
clone_size: -
d_call: -
cdr3_length: 13
j_call: TRBJ2-2

cdr3_aa: CSVEGQGGGYTF
cdr3_nt: TGCAGCGTGGAGGGACAGGGTGGTGGCTACACCTTC
v_call: TRBV29-1
clone_size: few
d_call: TRBD1
cdr3_length: 12
j_call: TRBJ1-2

cdr3_aa: CASRRDRGSPLHF
cdr3_nt: TGCGCCAGCAGGCGGGACAGGGGGTCACCCCTCCACTTT
v_call: TRBV5-1
clone_size: many
d_call: TRBD1
cdr3_length: 13
j_call: TRBJ1-6

cdr3_aa: CASTRDTRNTEAFF
cdr3_nt: TGTGCCAGCACTCGGGACACCAGGAACACTGAAGCTTTCTTT
v_call: TRBV6-5
clone_size: -
d_call: -
cdr3_length: 14
j_call: TRBJ1-1

cdr3_aa: CAISESLGQAEAFF
cdr3_nt: TGTGCCATCAGTGAGTCTTTAGGACAAGCTGAAGCTTTCTTT
v_call: TRBV10-3
clone_size: once
d_call: -
cdr3_length: 14
j_call: TRBJ1-1

cdr3_aa: CASNPGLAGGAGRDTGELFF
cdr3_nt: TGTGCCAGTAACCCGGGACTAGCGGGGGGGGCCGGCCGAGACACCGGGGAGCTGTTTTTT
v_call: TRBV19
clone_size: -
d_call: TRBD2
cdr3_length: 20
j_call: TRBJ2-2

cdr3_aa: CASRYSTNEKLFF
cdr3_nt: TGTGCCAGCCGGTATTCAACTAATGAAAAACTGTTTTTT
v_call: TRBV6-6
clone_size: -
d_call: -
cdr3_length: 13
j_call: TRBJ1-4

cdr3_aa: CASSATGDSPLHF
cdr3_nt: TGTGCCAGCAGCGCTACAGGGGATTCACCCCTCCACTTT
v_call: TRBV2
clone_size: -
d_call: TRBD1
cdr3_length: 13
j_call: TRBJ1-6

cdr3_aa: CASSLVTGGNTEAFF
cdr3_nt: TGCGCCAGCAGCTTGGTGACAGGGGGCAACACTGAAGCTTTCTTT
v_call: TRBV5-1
clone_size: few
d_call: TRBD1
cdr3_length: 15
j_call: TRBJ1-1

cdr3_aa: CAISPGTDPTNYGYTF
cdr3_nt: TGTGCCATCAGTCCCGGGACAGACCCAACTAACTATGGCTACACCTTC
v_call: TRBV10-3
clone_size: -
d_call: TRBD1
cdr3_length: 16
j_call: TRBJ1-2

cdr3_aa: CASSDPRVNYGYTF
cdr3_nt: TGCGCCAGCAGTGACCCGAGAGTCAACTATGGCTACACCTTC
v_call: TRBV10-2
clone_size: -
d_call: -
cdr3_length: 14
j_call: TRBJ1-2

cdr3_aa: CASSLVSGANYGYTF
cdr3_nt: TGTGCCAGCAGCTTAGTTTCGGGGGCTAACTATGGCTACACCTTC
v_call: TRBV11-2
clone_size: -
d_call: -
cdr3_length: 15
j_call: TRBJ1-2